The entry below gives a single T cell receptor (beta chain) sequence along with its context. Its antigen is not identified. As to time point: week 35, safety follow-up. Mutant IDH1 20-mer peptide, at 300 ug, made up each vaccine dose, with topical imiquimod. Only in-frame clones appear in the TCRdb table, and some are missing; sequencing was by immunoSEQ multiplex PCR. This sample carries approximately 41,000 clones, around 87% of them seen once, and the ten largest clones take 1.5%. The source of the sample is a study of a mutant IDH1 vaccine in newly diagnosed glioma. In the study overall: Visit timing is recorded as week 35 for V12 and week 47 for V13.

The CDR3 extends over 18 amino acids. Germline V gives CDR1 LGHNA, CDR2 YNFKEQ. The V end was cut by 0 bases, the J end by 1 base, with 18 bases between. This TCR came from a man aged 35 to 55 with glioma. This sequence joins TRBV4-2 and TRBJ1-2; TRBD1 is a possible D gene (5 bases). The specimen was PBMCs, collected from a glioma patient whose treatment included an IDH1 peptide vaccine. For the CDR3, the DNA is TGTGCCAGCAGCCAAGATTATATGGGGCTTGGCAGTAACTATGGCTACACCTTC. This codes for CASSQDYMGLGSNYGYTF.